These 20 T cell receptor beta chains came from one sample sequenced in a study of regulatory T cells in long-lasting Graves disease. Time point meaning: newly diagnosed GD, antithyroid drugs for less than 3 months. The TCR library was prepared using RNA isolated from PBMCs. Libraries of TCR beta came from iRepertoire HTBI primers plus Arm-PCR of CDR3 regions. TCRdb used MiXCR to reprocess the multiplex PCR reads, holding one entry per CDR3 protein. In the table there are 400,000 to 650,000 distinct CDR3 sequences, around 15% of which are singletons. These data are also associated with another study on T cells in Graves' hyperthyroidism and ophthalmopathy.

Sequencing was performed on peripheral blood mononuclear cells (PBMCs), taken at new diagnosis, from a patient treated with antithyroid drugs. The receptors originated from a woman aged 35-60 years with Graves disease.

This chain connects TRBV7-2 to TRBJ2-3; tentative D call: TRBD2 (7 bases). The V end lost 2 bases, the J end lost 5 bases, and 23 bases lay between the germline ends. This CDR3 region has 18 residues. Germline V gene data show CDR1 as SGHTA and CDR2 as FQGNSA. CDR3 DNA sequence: TGTGCCAGCAGCTTAAGACCCACCCCGGGGGGCAAGATAGATACGCAGTATTTT. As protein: CASSLRPTPGGKIDTQYF.

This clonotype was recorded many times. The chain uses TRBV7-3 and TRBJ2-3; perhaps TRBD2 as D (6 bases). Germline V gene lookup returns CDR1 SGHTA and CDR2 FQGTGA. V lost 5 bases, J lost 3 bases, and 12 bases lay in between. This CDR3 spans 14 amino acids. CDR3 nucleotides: TGTGCCAGCAGCACAGGAGGGTTTACAGATACGCAGTATTTT. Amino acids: CASSTGGFTDTQYF. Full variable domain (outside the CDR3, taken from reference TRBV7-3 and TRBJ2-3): GAGVSQTPSNKVTEKGKYVELRCDPISGHTALYWYRQSLGQGPEFLIYFQGTGAADDSGLPNDRFFAVRPEGSVSTLKIQRTERGDSAVYLCASSTGGFTDTQYFGPGTRLTVL.

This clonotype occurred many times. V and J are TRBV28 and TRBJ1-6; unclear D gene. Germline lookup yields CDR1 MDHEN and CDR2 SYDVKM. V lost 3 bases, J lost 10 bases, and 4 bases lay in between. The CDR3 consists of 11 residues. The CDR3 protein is CASSFRSPLHF. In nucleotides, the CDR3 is TGTGCCAGCAGTTTTAGGTCACCCCTCCACTTT.

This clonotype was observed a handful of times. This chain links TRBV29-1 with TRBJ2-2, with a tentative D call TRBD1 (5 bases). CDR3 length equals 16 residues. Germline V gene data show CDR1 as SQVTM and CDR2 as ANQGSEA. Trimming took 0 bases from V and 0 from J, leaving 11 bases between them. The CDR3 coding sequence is TGCAGCGTTGAAGATCGCGACAGCCCGAACACCGGGGAGCTGTTTTTT. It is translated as CSVEDRDSPNTGELFF.

The CDR3 sequence is CASRQSRTSGSYEQYF. The DNA of the CDR3 is TGTGCCAGTAGACAATCCCGGACTAGCGGGAGCTACGAGCAGTACTTC. This rearrangement joins TRBV19 to TRBJ2-7; 13 positions match TRBD2. The CDR3 totals 16 residues. The V segment lost 6 bases and the J segment 3 bases; nucleotides outside the gene matches: 8. CDR1 is LNHDA and CDR2 is SQIVND in the germline V gene (reference sequence).

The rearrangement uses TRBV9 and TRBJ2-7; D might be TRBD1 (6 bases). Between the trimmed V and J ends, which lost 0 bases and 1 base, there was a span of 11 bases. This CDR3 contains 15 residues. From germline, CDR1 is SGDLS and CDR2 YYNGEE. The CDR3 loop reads CASSVEWGPSYEQYF. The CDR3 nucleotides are TGTGCCAGCAGCGTAGAGTGGGGGCCTTCCTACGAGCAGTACTTC.

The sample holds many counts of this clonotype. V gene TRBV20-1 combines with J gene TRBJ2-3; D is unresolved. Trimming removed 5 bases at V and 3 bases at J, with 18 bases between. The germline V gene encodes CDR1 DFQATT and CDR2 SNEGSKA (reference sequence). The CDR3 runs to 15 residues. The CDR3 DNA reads TGCAGTGCTCGCAAAACCCCCCCCTTTACAGATACGCAGTATTTT. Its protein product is CSARKTPPFTDTQYF.

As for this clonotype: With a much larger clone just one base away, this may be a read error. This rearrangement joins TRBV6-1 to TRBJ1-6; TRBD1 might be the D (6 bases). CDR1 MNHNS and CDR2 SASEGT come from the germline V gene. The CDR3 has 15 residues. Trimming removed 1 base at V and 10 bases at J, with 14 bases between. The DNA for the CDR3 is TGTGCCAGCAGTGAAGAGGACAGCAGTAGGTCACCCCTCCACTTT. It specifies CASSEEDSSRSPLHF.

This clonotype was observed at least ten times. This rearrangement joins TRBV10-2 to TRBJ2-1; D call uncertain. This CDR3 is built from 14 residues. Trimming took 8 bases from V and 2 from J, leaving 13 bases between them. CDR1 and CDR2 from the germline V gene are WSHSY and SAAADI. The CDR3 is CASSRSATYNEQFF. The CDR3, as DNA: TGCGCCAGCTCCCGATCAGCAACCTACAATGAGCAGTTCTTC.

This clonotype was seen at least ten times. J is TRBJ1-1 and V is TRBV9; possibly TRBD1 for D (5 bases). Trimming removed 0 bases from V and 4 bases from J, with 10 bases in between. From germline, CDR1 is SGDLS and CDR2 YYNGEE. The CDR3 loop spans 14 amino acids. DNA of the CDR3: TGTGCCAGCAGCGTAGATGGGGGTGGCACTGAAGCTTTCTTT. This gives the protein CASSVDGGGTEAFF.

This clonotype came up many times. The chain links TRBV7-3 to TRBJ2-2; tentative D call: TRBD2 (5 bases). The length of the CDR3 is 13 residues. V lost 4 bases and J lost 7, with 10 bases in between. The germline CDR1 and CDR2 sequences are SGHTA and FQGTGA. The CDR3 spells CASSSTRDGELFF. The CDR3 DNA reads TGTGCCAGCAGCTCTACTCGGGACGGGGAGCTGTTTTTT.

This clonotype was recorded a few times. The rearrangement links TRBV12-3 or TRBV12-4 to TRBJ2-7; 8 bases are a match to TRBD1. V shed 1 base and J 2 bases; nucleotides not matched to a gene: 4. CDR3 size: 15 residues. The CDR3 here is CASSLVTGGTYEQYF. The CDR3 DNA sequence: TGTGCCAGCAGTTTAGTAACAGGGGGTACCTACGAGCAGTACTTC.

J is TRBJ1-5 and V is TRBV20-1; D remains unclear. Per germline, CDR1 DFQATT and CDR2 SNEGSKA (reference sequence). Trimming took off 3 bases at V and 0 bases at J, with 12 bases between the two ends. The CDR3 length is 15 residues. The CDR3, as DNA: TGCAGTGCTAGCCCTCCTGGTTATAGCAATCAGCCCCAGCATTTT. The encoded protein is CSASPPGYSNQPQHF.

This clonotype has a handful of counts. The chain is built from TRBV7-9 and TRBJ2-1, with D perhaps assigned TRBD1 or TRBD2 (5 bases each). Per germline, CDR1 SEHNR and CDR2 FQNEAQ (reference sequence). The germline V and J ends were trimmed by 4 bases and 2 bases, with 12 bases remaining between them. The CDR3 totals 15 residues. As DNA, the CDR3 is TGTGCCAGCAGCTCCACCGGGACGACCTACAATGAGCAGTTCTTC. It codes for CASSSTGTTYNEQFF.

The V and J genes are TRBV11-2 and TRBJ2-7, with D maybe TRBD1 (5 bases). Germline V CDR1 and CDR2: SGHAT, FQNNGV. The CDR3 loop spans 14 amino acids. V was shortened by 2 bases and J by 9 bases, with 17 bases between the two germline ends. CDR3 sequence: CASSLTGPSARQYF. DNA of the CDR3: TGTGCCAGCAGCTTAACAGGCCCCTCTGCGAGGCAGTACTTC.

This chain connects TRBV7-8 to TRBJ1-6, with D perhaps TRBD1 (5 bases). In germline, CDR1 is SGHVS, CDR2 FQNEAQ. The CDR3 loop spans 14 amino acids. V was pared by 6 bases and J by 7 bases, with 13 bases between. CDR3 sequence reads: CASSFREGNSPLHF. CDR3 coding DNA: TGTGCCAGCAGTTTCAGGGAGGGGAATTCACCCCTCCACTTT.

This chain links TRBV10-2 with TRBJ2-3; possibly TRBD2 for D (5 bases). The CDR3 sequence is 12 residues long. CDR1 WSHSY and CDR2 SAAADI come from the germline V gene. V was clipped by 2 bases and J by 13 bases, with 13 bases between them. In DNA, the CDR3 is TGCGCCAGCAGTGAGATGGACTTTCACAAGTATTTT. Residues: CASSEMDFHKYF.

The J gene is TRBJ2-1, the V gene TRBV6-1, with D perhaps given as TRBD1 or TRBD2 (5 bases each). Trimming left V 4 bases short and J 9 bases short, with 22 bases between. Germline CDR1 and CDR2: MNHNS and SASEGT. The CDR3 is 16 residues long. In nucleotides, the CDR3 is TGTGCCAGCAGTGGATACCGGGACGTAAAACGTGGTGAGCAGTTCTTC. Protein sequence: CASSGYRDVKRGEQFF.

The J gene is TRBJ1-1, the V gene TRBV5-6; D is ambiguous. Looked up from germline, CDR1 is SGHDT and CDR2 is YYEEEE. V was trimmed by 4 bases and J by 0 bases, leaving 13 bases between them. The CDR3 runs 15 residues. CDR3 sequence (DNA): TGTGCCAGCAGCCCTCCGGATCCACTGAACACTGAAGCTTTCTTT. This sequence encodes CASSPPDPLNTEAFF. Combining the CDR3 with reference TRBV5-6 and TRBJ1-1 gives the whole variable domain DAGVTQSPTHLIKTRGQQVTLRCSPKSGHDTVSWYQQALGQGPQFIFQYYEEEERQRGNFPDRFSGHQFPNYSSELNVNALLLGDSALYLCASSPPDPLNTEAFFGQGTRLTVV.

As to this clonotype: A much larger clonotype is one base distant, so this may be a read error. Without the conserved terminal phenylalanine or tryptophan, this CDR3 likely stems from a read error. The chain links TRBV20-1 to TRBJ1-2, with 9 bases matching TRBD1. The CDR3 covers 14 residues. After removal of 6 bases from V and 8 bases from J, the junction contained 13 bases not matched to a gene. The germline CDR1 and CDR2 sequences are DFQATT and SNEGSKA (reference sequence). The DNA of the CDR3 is TGCAGTGCCAAACCCCGGGACAGGGAGAGAGGCTACACCCTC. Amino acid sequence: CSAKPRDRERGYTL.